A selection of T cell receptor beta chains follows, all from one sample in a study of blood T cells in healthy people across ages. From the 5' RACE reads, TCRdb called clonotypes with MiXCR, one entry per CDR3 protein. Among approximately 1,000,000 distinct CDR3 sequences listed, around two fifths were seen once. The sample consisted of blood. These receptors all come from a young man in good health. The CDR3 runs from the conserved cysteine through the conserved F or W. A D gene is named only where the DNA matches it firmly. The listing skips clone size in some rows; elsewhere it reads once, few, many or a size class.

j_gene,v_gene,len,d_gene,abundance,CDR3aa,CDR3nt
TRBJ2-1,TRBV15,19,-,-,CATSPGPKPKTLSYNEQFF,TGTGCCACCAGCCCGGGTCCCAAACCCAAAACACTCTCCTACAATGAGCAGTTCTTC
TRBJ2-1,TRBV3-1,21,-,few,CASSQSPQIRDPKRSYNEQFF,TGTGCCAGCAGCCAAAGTCCCCAAATCCGGGACCCCAAAAGAAGCTACAATGAGCAGTTCTTC
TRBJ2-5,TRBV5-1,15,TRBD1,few,CASSLRTGQQETQYF,TGCGCCAGCAGCTTAAGGACAGGACAACAAGAGACCCAGTACTTC
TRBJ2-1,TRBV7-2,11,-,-,CVSSQQTEQFF,TGTGTCAGCAGCCAACAGACTGAGCAGTTCTTC
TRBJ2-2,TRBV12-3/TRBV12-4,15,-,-,CANGLDYLNTGELFF,TGTGCCAACGGATTGGACTACCTGAACACCGGGGAGCTGTTTTTT
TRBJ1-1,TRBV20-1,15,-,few,CSARDWGSGSTEAFF,TGCAGTGCTAGAGATTGGGGCAGTGGCTCCACTGAAGCTTTCTTT
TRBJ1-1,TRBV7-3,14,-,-,CASSPGVRGTEAFF,TGTGCCAGCAGCCCAGGGGTGAGGGGCACTGAAGCTTTCTTT
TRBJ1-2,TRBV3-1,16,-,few,CASSQDGGGLNYGYTF,TGTGCCAGCAGCCAAGACGGTGGAGGGCTCAACTATGGCTACACCTTC
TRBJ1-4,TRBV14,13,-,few,CASSQESNEKLFF,TGTGCCAGCAGCCAAGAGTCCAATGAAAAACTGTTTTTT
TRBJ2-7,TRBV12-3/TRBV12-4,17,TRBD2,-,CASSSSSGGALANEQYF,TGTGCCAGCAGCTCTTCTAGCGGGGGAGCCCTAGCCAACGAGCAGTACTTC
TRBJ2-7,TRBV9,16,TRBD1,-,CASSVAGGTGSYEQYF,TGTGCCAGCAGCGTCGCCGGTGGGACAGGGTCCTACGAGCAGTACTTC
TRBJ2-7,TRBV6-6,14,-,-,CASSLTLAGYEQYF,TGTGCCAGCAGCCTGACCCTAGCCGGCTACGAGCAGTACTTC
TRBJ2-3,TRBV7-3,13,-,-,CVSSLDFTDTQYF,TGTGTCAGCAGCTTAGACTTCACAGATACGCAGTATTTT
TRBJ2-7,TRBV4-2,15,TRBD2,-,CASQLLAGGTYEQYF,TGTGCCAGCCAGCTCCTAGCGGGGGGCACCTACGAGCAGTACTTC
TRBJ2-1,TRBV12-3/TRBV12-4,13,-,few,CASSRGVGNEQFF,TGTGCCAGCAGCAGGGGTGTCGGGAATGAGCAGTTCTTC
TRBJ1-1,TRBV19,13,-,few,CASSIQVRLEAFF,TGTGCCAGTAGTATACAGGTACGCCTGGAGGCTTTCTTT
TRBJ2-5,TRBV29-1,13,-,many,CSVKATGRETQYF,TGCAGCGTTAAGGCGACAGGGAGGGAGACCCAGTACTTC
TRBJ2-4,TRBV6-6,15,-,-,CASSRDLQAENIQYF,TGTGCCAGCAGCCGGGACCTACAAGCCGAAAACATTCAGTACTTC
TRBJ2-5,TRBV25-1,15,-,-,CASSADRPNQETQYF,TGTGCCAGCAGTGCGGACAGACCCAATCAAGAGACCCAGTACTTC
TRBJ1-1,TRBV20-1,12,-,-,CSAPQIPTEAFF,TGCAGTGCTCCCCAGATACCGACTGAAGCTTTCTTT
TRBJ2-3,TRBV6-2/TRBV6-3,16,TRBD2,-,CASSTRAGGSTDTQYF,TGTGCCAGCAGCACACGAGCGGGGGGGAGCACAGATACGCAGTATTTT
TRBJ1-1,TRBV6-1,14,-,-,CASNSAKGNTEAFF,TGTGCCAGCAACTCGGCCAAGGGGAACACTGAAGCTTTCTTT
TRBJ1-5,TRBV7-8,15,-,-,CASSLQGPENQPQHF,TGTGCCAGCAGCTTGCAAGGGCCCGAAAATCAGCCCCAGCATTTT
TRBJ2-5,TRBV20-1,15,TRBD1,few,CSAITGGGLQETQYF,TGCAGTGCCATTACAGGGGGCGGTCTCCAAGAGACCCAGTACTTC
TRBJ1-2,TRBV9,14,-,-,CASSVRGTTYGYTF,TGTGCCAGCAGCGTAAGGGGCACCACCTATGGCTACACCTTC
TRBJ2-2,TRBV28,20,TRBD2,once,CASVKLASGGAHHNTGELFF,TGTGCCAGCGTTAAATTGGCTAGCGGGGGTGCGCACCACAACACCGGGGAGCTGTTTTTT
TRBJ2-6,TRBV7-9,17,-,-,CASSSQSGVFGANVLTF,TGTGCCAGCAGCTCACAATCAGGGGTTTTTGGGGCCAACGTCCTGACTTTC
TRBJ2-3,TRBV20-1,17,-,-,CSARVIGRGPYTDTQYF,TGCAGTGCTAGAGTGATTGGTCGGGGGCCTTACACAGATACGCAGTATTTT
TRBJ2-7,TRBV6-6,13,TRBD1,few,CASFGAGGEDQYF,TGTGCCAGCTTTGGGGCAGGGGGCGAGGATCAGTACTTC
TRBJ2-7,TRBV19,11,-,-,CASSTGTQQYF,TGTGCCAGTAGCACAGGGACCCAGCAGTACTTC
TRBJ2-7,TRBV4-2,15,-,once,CASSQDPREWDEQYF,TGTGCCAGCAGCCAAGATCCACGGGAGTGGGACGAGCAGTACTTC
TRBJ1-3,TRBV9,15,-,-,CASSPTPGSGNTIYF,TGTGCCAGCAGTCCCACCCCCGGCTCTGGAAACACCATATATTTT